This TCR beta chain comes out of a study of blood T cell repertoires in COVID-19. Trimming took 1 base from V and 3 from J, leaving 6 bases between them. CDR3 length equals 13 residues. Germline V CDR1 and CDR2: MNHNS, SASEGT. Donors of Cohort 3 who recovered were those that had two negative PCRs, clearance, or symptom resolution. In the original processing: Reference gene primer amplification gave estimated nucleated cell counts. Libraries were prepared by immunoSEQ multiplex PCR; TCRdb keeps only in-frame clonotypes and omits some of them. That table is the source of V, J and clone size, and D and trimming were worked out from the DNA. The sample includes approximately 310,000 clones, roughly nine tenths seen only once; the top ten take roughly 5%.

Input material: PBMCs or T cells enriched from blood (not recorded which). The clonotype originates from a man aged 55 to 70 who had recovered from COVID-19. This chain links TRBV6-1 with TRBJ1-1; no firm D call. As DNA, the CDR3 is TGTGCCAGCAGTGAAGACCGGGACACTGAAGCTTTCTTT. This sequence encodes CASSEDRDTEAFF.